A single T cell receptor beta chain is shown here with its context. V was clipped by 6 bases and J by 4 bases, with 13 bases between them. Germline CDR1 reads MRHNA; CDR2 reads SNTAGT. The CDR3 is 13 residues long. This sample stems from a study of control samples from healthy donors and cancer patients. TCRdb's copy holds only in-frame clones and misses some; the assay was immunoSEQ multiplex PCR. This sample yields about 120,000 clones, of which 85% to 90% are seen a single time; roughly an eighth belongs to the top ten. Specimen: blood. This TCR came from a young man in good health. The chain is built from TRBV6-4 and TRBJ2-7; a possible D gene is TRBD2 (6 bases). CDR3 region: CASRAGSEYEQYF. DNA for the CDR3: TGTGCCAGCAGGGCGGGATCCGAGTACGAGCAGTACTTC.